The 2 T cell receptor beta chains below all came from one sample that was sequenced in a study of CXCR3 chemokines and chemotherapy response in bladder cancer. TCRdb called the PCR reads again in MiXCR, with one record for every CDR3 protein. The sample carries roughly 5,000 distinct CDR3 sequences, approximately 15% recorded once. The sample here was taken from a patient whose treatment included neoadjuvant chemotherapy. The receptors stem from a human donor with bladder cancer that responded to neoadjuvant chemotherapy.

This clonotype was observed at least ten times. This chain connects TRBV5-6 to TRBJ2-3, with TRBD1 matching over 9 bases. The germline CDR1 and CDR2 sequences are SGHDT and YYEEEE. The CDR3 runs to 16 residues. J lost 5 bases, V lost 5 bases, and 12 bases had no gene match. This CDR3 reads CASRNNRDRAEDTQYF. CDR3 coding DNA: TGTGCCAGCAGAAACAACCGGGACAGGGCTGAAGATACGCAGTATTTT.

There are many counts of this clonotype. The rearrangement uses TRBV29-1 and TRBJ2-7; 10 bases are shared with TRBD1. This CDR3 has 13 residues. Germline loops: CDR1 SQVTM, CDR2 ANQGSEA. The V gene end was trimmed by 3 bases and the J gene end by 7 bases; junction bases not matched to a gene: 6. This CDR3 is CSVEGQGTREQYF. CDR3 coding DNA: TGCAGCGTTGAGGGACAGGGGACAAGAGAGCAGTACTTC.